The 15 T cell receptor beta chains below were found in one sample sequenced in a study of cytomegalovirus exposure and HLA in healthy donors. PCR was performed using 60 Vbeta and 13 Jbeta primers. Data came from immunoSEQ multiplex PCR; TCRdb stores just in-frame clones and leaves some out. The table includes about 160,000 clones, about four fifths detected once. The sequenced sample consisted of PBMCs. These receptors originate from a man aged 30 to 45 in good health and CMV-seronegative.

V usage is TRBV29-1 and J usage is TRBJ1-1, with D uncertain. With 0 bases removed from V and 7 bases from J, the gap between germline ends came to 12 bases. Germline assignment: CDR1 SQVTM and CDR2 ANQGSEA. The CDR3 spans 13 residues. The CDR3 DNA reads TGCAGCGTTGAAGATTTCGCCAGTCGTGAAGCTTTCTTT. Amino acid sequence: CSVEDFASREAFF.

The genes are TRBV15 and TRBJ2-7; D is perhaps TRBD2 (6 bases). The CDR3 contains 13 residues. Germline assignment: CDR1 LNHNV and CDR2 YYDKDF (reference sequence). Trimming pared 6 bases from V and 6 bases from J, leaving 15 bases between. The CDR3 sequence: CATRPDYFPEQYF. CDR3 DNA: TGTGCCACCAGGCCGGACTATTTTCCCGAGCAGTACTTC.

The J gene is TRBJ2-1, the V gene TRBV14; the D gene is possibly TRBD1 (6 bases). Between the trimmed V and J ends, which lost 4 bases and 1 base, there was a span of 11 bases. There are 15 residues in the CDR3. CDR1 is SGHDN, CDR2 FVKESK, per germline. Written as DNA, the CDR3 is TGTGCCAGCAGCCGCCTAAGGGGGTCCTACAATGAGCAGTTCTTC. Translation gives CASSRLRGSYNEQFF.

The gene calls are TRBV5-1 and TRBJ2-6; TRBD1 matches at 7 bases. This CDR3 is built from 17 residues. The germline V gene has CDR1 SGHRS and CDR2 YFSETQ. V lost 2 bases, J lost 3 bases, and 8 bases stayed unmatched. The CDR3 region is CASSFRDSTIGANVLTF. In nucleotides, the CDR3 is TGCGCCAGCAGCTTCCGGGACAGTACGATTGGGGCCAACGTCCTGACTTTC.

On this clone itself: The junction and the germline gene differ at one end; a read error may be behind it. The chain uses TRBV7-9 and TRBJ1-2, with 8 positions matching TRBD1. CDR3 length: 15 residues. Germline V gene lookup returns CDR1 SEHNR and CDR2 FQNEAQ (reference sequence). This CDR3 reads CSSSLAFDRGHGYTF. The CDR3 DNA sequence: TGTTCCAGCAGCTTAGCATTTGACAGGGGTCATGGCTACACCTTC.

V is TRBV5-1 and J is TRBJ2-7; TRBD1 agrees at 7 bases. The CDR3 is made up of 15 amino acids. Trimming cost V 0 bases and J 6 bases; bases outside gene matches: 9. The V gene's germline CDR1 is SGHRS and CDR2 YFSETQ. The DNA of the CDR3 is TGCGCCAGCAGCTTGGTTCCCGGGACAGCTAGCGAGCAGTACTTC. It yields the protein CASSLVPGTASEQYF.

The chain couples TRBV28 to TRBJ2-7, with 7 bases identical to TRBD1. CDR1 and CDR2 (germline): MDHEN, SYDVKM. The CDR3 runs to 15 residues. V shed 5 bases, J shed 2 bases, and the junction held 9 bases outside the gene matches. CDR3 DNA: TGTGCCAGCAGTCACCCCGGGACAGTAGCCTACGAGCAGTACTTC. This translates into CASSHPGTVAYEQYF.

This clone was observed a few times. The chain's CDR3 is CASSRRQGEEKLFF. The CDR3 DNA is TGTGCCAGCAGCCGTCGGCAGGGGGAAGAAAAACTGTTTTTT. The V gene is TRBV7-9, the J gene TRBJ1-4; 7 bases agree with TRBD1. The CDR3 has 14 amino acids. Germline V gene data show CDR1 as SEHNR and CDR2 as FQNEAQ (reference sequence). Losses at the gene ends were 5 bases for V and 8 bases for J; bases not matched to a gene: 8.

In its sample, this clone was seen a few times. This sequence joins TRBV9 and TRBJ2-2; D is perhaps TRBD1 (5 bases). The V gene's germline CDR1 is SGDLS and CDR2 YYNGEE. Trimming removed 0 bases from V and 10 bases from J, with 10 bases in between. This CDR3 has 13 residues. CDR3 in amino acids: CASSVGTFAELFF. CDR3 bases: TGTGCCAGCAGCGTAGGGACATTCGCGGAGCTGTTTTTT.

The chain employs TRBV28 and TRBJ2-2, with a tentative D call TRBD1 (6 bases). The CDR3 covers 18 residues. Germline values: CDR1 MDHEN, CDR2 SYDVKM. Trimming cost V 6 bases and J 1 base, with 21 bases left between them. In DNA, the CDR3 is TGTGCCAGCAGCCTCCCGCTACTGACAGGTGGGAACACCGGGGAGCTGTTTTTT. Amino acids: CASSLPLLTGGNTGELFF.

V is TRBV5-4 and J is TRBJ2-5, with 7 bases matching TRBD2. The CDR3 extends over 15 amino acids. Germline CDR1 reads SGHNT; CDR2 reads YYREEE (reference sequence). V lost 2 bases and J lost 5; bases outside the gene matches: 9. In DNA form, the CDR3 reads TGTGCCAGCAGCTTTTCGGGGGGTTACAAGGAGACCCAGTACTTC. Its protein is CASSFSGGYKETQYF.

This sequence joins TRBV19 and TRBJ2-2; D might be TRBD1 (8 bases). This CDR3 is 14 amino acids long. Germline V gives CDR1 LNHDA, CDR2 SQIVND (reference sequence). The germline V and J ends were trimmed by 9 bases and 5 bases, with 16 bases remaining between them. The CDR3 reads CASMDREGTGELFF. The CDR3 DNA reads TGTGCCAGCATGGACAGGGAGGGAACCGGGGAGCTGTTTTTT.

This chain's CDR3 is CASNAGQASYEQYF. The CDR3, as DNA: TGTGCCAGCAACGCGGGACAGGCCTCCTACGAGCAGTACTTC. The gene calls are TRBV9 and TRBJ2-7, with 8 bases aligning to TRBD1. Per the germline V gene, CDR1 is SGDLS and CDR2 is YYNGEE. This CDR3 has 14 residues. V lost 6 bases and J lost 0; bases outside the gene matches: 5.

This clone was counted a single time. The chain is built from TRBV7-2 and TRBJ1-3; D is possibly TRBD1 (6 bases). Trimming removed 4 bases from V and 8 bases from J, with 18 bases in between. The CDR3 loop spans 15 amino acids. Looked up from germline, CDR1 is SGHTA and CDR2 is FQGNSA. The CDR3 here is CASSSQGGGGHTIYF. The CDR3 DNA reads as TGTGCCAGCAGCTCCCAGGGCGGGGGGGGGCACACCATATATTTT.

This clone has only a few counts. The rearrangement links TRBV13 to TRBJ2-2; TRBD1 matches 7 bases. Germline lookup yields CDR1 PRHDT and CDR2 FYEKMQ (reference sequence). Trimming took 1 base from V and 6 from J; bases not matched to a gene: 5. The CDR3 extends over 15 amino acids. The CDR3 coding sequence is TGTGCCAGCAGCTTAGAAGACAGGGAAGCCGGGGAGCTGTTTTTT. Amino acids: CASSLEDREAGELFF. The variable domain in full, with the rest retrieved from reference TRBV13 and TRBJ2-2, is AAGVIQSPRHLIKEKRETATLKCYPIPRHDTVYWYQQGPGQDPQFLISFYEKMQSDKGSIPDRFSAQQFSDYHSELNMSSLELGDSALYFCASSLEDREAGELFFGEGSRLTVL.